The clone carrying this TCR beta chain was counted many times. Using RNA transcripts as the source, TCR beta CDR3 regions were amplified. With the HTBI primer set, the TCR CDR3 went through a first round of RT-PCR. MiXCR was run by TCRdb on the multiplex PCR reads, yielding one entry per CDR3 protein. The sample shows approximately 370,000 distinct CDR3 sequences, under 15% of them seen only once. This record belongs to a study of T cells in Graves' hyperthyroidism and ophthalmopathy. This CDR3 contains 15 residues. CDR1 and CDR2 (germline): SEHNR, FQNEAQ (reference sequence). Trimming took 5 bases from V and 0 from J; bases not matched to a gene: 4.

Sequencing was performed on blood. This TCR was recovered from a young woman with Graves' hyperthyroidism. The chain combines TRBV7-9 with TRBJ2-1, with 7 bases aligning to TRBD2. The CDR3 sequence is CASSGGVHSYNEQFF. The CDR3 DNA reads as TGTGCCAGCAGCGGGGGGGTTCACTCCTACAATGAGCAGTTCTTC.